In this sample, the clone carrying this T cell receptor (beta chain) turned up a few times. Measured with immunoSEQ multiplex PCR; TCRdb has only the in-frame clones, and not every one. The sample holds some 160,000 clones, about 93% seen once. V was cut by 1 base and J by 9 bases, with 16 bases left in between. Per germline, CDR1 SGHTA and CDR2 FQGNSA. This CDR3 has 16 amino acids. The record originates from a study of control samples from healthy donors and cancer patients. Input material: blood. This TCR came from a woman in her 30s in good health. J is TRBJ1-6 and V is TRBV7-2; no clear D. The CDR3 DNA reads TGTGCCAGCAGCTTAGGGTCTGGCGGAGGCGGTTCACCCCTCCACTTT. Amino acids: CASSLGSGGGGSPLHF.